The 22 T cell receptor beta chains below come from one sample, sequenced in a study of shared clonotypes between healthy human individuals. TCRdb keeps only in-frame clones here, not all; method: immunoSEQ multiplex PCR. The data contain about 980,000 clones, approximately 80% of them seen just once; the ten biggest clones take up approximately 1.5%. The sequencing sample was made of memory CD4+ T cells sorted from blood. The subset was: CD45RA-negative fraction. These receptors originate from a man aged 18 to 35 in good health.

V and J are TRBV20-1 and TRBJ1-2, with TRBD1 as a possible D gene (5 bases). The germline V and J ends were trimmed by 7 bases and 10 bases, with 13 bases remaining between them. CDR3 length equals 10 residues. The V gene's germline CDR1 is DFQATT and CDR2 SNEGSKA (reference sequence). Written as DNA, the CDR3 is TGCAGTGTTCCCCGGGGGGACTACACCTTC. It yields the protein CSVPRGDYTF.

This clone was detected only a few times. In DNA, the CDR3 is TGTGCCTGGAGTGTTTGGCGGATTTCGAACACCGGGGAGCTGTTTTTT. Amino acids: CAWSVWRISNTGELFF. The rearrangement joins TRBV30 to TRBJ2-2, with unresolved D. Germline-derived CDR1 and CDR2 are GTSNPN and SVGIG (reference sequence). With 0 bases removed from V and 0 bases from J, the gap between germline ends came to 11 bases. The CDR3 has 16 residues.

This rearrangement joins TRBV7-2 to TRBJ2-7, with D perhaps TRBD2 (6 bases). This CDR3 spans 15 amino acids. Germline V gene data show CDR1 as SGHTA and CDR2 as FQGNSA. With 3 bases removed from V and 7 bases from J, the gap between germline ends came to 19 bases. The CDR3 region is CASSFRIGGGGEQYF. CDR3 coding DNA: TGTGCCAGCAGCTTCCGGATCGGCGGTGGAGGGGAGCAGTACTTC.

The gene calls are TRBV7-2 and TRBJ2-1; 8 nucleotides align to TRBD2. With 5 bases clipped from V and 9 bases from J, the junction kept 6 bases outside the gene matches. CDR3 length equals 13 residues. The germline gives CDR1 SGHTA, CDR2 FQGNSA. CDR3 DNA: TGTGCCAGCAGCCAGGGACTAGTGGGTGAGCAGTTCTTC. Translated, it gives CASSQGLVGEQFF.

This clone came up a few times. This sequence joins TRBV27 and TRBJ2-3; D is ambiguous. CDR1 MNHEY and CDR2 SMNVEV come from the germline V gene (reference sequence). The V end lost 3 bases, the J end lost 1 base, and 11 bases lay between the germline ends. There are 15 residues in the CDR3. The CDR3 nucleotides read TGTGCCAGCAGTTTTCAGGCGTATCGCACAGATACGCAGTATTTT. Translation: CASSFQAYRTDTQYF.

V is TRBV7-8 and J is TRBJ2-7, with D tentatively TRBD1 (7 bases). CDR1 and CDR2 from the germline V gene are SGHVS and FQNEAQ. The CDR3 totals 15 residues. Trimming removed 5 bases at V and 2 bases at J, with 16 bases between. CDR3 loop: CASSPGGGLTYEQYF. For the CDR3, the DNA is TGTGCCAGCAGCCCTGGAGGGGGCTTGACCTACGAGCAGTACTTC.

V gene TRBV10-3 combines with J gene TRBJ2-7, with 8 bases lining up with TRBD1. Per the germline V gene, CDR1 is ENHRY and CDR2 is SYGVKD. J lost 2 bases, V lost 3 bases, and 12 bases had no gene match. The CDR3 has 17 residues. CDR3: CAISEERQGLLAYEQYF. The CDR3, as DNA: TGTGCCATCAGTGAAGAAAGACAGGGGCTACTCGCCTACGAGCAGTACTTC.

The chain joins TRBV9 to TRBJ2-2; no definite D call. This CDR3 is 14 amino acids long. Germline CDR1 reads SGDLS; CDR2 reads YYNGEE. The V gene lost 3 bases and the J gene lost 0 bases, with 6 bases spanning the gap. For the CDR3, the DNA is TGTGCCAGCAGCGGCAGGACGAACACCGGGGAGCTGTTTTTT. Protein sequence: CASSGRTNTGELFF.

Note on this clone: Just one base apart from a much larger clone, this may be a read error. Other DNA variants within this sample encode the same CDR3. This chain uses TRBV6-1 with TRBJ2-7, with TRBD1 identical over 9 bases. J gave up 2 bases and V 1 base, and 3 bases lay outside the gene matches. CDR3 length equals 15 residues. Germline CDR1 MNHNS, CDR2 SASEGT. CDR3 bases: TGTGCCAGCAGTGAAGTGGGACAGGGCCCCTACGAGCAGTACTTC. Protein product: CASSEVGQGPYEQYF.

For this clone: Other DNA sequences in this specimen translate into the identical CDR3. The chain is built from TRBV5-1 and TRBJ2-5, with D hard to call. The V and J ends lost 0 bases and 1 base respectively, with 7 bases between them. This CDR3 comprises 14 residues. Germline lookup yields CDR1 SGHRS and CDR2 YFSETQ. The chain's CDR3 is CASSLGYSQETQYF. The CDR3 DNA follows: TGCGCCAGCAGCTTGGGGTACAGCCAAGAGACCCAGTACTTC.

This chain uses TRBV11-2 with TRBJ2-3; D call uncertain. V lost 5 bases, J lost 4 bases, and 13 bases lay in between. The CDR3 has 14 residues. CDR1 and CDR2 (germline): SGHAT, FQNNGV. CDR3 residues: CASSPNSPPDTQYF. In DNA, the CDR3 is TGTGCCAGCAGCCCAAACTCACCTCCAGATACGCAGTATTTT.

This chain joins TRBV7-2 and TRBJ1-4; maybe TRBD1 (5 bases). Trimming removed 1 base from V and 3 bases from J, with 12 bases in between. There are 16 residues in the CDR3. Germline-derived CDR1 and CDR2 are SGHTA and FQGNSA. CDR3 nucleotide sequence: TGTGCCAGCAGCTTAGGTGTACAGGTAGCTAATGAAAAACTGTTTTTT. This gives the protein CASSLGVQVANEKLFF.

J is TRBJ1-6 and V is TRBV11-2; TRBD1 matches at 7 bases. The CDR3 contains 15 residues. The V segment lost 2 bases and the J segment 7 bases; nucleotides outside the gene matches: 5. Germline CDR1 and CDR2: SGHAT and FQNNGV. The CDR3 DNA reads TGTGCCAGCAGCTTACAGACAGGGTTGAATTCACCCCTCCACTTT. It encodes CASSLQTGLNSPLHF.

The rearrangement links TRBV20-1 to TRBJ2-7; 8 nucleotides match TRBD2. There are 11 residues in the CDR3. Germline V gene data show CDR1 as DFQATT and CDR2 as SNEGSKA (reference sequence). Trimming took 3 bases from V and 6 from J; bases not matched to a gene: 1. CDR3 sequence reads: CSASLAGEQYF. The DNA for the CDR3 is TGCAGTGCTAGTCTAGCGGGCGAGCAGTACTTC.

V is TRBV28 and J is TRBJ1-2; unclear D gene. Germline lookup yields CDR1 MDHEN and CDR2 SYDVKM. The CDR3 extends over 12 amino acids. Trimming shortened V by 2 bases and J by 7 bases, and 8 bases separated the two germline ends. For the CDR3, the DNA is TGTGCCAGCAGTTTAAAAGTGGTTGGCTACACCTTC. Translated, it gives CASSLKVVGYTF.

The gene calls are TRBV19 and TRBJ1-5; no reliable D call. The CDR3 has 15 residues. The germline gives CDR1 LNHDA, CDR2 SQIVND (reference sequence). The germline V and J ends were trimmed by 5 bases and 2 bases, with 13 bases remaining between them. DNA of the CDR3: TGTGCCAGTAGTTCATCCAGGTGGGGCAATCAGCCCCAGCATTTT. Translating gives CASSSSRWGNQPQHF.

The chain recombines TRBV27 with TRBJ2-3; 7 bases agree with TRBD2. Per germline, CDR1 MNHEY and CDR2 SMNVEV (reference sequence). Germline trimming cut 3 bases from V and 6 bases from J; bases unmatched to any gene: 3. The CDR3 is 13 residues long. The DNA of the CDR3 is TGTGCCAGCAGTTTTCTAGCGGAGGATACGCAGTATTTT. Residues: CASSFLAEDTQYF.

The V and J genes are TRBV2 and TRBJ1-2, with no clear D. Trimming pared 2 bases from V and 4 bases from J, leaving 8 bases between. The germline CDR1 and CDR2 sequences are SNHLY and FYNNEI. The CDR3 is 13 residues long. CDR3 residues: CASSEQQTYGYTF. The CDR3 DNA is TGTGCCAGCAGTGAACAACAGACCTATGGCTACACCTTC.

The rearrangement uses TRBV30 and TRBJ1-3; weak D call: TRBD1 (6 bases). Trimming cost V 3 bases and J 0 bases, with 12 bases left between them. Germline V CDR1 and CDR2: GTSNPN, SVGIG (reference sequence). CDR3 length: 15 amino acids. In DNA form, the CDR3 reads TGTGCCTGGAGGAGAGACAGGCTCTCTGGAAACACCATATATTTT. Encoded protein: CAWRRDRLSGNTIYF.

This clone was counted a few times. Additional DNA sequences in this sample encode the identical CDR3. V usage is TRBV10-3 and J usage is TRBJ1-1; 9 positions agree with TRBD1. The CDR3 sequence is 14 residues long. Germline CDR1 and CDR2: ENHRY and SYGVKD. V lost 6 bases, J lost 1 base, and 3 bases stayed unmatched. The CDR3 DNA sequence: TGTGCCATCAGCGCGGACAGGGGGAACACTGAAGCTTTCTTT. This gives the protein CAISADRGNTEAFF.

The V gene is TRBV7-3, the J gene TRBJ2-1; D uncertain. The CDR3 runs to 13 residues. V lost 4 bases and J 9 bases, leaving 13 bases between the germline ends. The germline gives CDR1 SGHTA, CDR2 FQGTGA. Written as DNA, the CDR3 is TGTGCCAGCAGCTCCGGCGTTCAGTTTGAGCAGTTCTTC. Translation: CASSSGVQFEQFF.

This rearrangement joins TRBV18 to TRBJ1-2; no clear D gene. CDR3 length equals 14 residues. The V and J ends lost 1 base and 8 bases respectively, with 14 bases between them. Per the germline V gene, CDR1 is KGHSH and CDR2 is LQKENI. CDR3 sequence (DNA): TGTGCCAGCTCACCACTCCTGATCTCCGGGGGCTACACCTTC. Translation gives CASSPLLISGGYTF.